This T cell receptor beta chain was recorded in a study of T cells after yellow fever vaccination. The CDR3 runs to 14 residues. The V segment lost 1 base and the J segment 9 bases; nucleotides outside the gene matches: 7. CDR1 and CDR2 from the germline V gene are PRHDT and FYEKMQ (reference sequence). TCRdb re-derived calls from the 5' RACE reads in MiXCR, one entry per CDR3 protein. The data show some 260,000 distinct CDR3 sequences, around 5.2% seen once. This clonotype appeared a few times. What it recognizes is unknown. Study-wide results and limits: Faster peaking, at day 5 versus 15, marked a secondary response that was weaker. Overall, a small share of clonotypes was seen in both CD4 and CD8 compartments.

Sequences were derived from CD4+ T cells sorted from PBMCs, sampled on the day of the yellow fever booster vaccination. The chain recombines TRBV13 with TRBJ1-1; TRBD1 agrees at 8 bases. This clonotype was sampled from a man aged 18-30 years who received the YFV17D yellow fever vaccine. The CDR3 DNA is TGTGCCAGCAGCTTAGCCTACCGACAGGGGAAAGCTTTCTTT. It is translated as CASSLAYRQGKAFF.